These T cell receptor beta chains were read from a single sample in a study of cytomegalovirus exposure and HLA in healthy donors. Repertoires were generated with immunoSEQ multiplex PCR, while TCRdb's copy carries only in-frame clones and drops some. This sample has 200,000 or so clones, with around 73% found just once. The specimen sequenced was PBMCs. These receptors came from a male donor in good health and CMV-seronegative. Both conserved end residues are trimmed from each CDR3. The order of the fields is J gene, clone size, V gene, CDR3 protein. Clone size is shown for a subset of rows, as once, few, many or a class of expanded clone.

>TRBJ2-2|-|TRBV11-3
ASSRWTGPNTGELF
>TRBJ1-5|-|TRBV7-9
ASSLEGRGAYQPQH
>TRBJ2-5|-|TRBV27
ASGPSGWETQY
>TRBJ1-4|once|TRBV19
ASTQNRGREKLF
>TRBJ1-5|-|TRBV4-1
ASSQETQGRQPQH
>TRBJ2-5|-|TRBV5-1
ASSPQEGKSETQY
>TRBJ1-2|few|TRBV19
ASRIQGSRANYGYT
>TRBJ2-1|-|TRBV7-3
ASSLGGGSNEQF
>TRBJ2-2|-|TRBV19
ASSIGGVITGELF
>TRBJ2-2|-|TRBV9
ASGGQGYTGELF
>TRBJ2-5|-|TRBV15
ATSRDLAGEETQY
>TRBJ2-7|-|TRBV6-5
ASSYSRTSGRAEQY
>TRBJ2-5|-|TRBV9
ASSVVSGETQY
>TRBJ2-7|once|TRBV5-3
ARSLRNRLTYEQY
>TRBJ2-2|-|TRBV7-2
ASSLAITSGRAGGTGELF
>TRBJ1-2|-|TRBV14
ASSQEIINYGYT
>TRBJ2-3|-|TRBV11-2
ASSWASGSPDTQY
>TRBJ1-2|-|TRBV6-1
ASSEVAGLNYGYT
>TRBJ1-4|few|TRBV4-1
ASSQATTRQGVGEKLF
>TRBJ2-7|-|TRBV7-9
ASSSPSGGTYEQY
>TRBJ2-1|-|TRBV6-5
ASSYSFGRGNNEQF
>TRBJ1-1|few|TRBV2
ASSEAARGTEAF
>TRBJ1-5|-|TRBV18
ASQADRVAQPQH
>TRBJ2-5|-|TRBV5-1
ASSPTSLAGETQY
>TRBJ2-3|-|TRBV5-1
ASSTSGAGTDTQY
>TRBJ2-7|once|TRBV28
ASSFYRFSYEQY
>TRBJ1-2|-|TRBV7-2
ASSLGGVDYT
>TRBJ2-3|-|TRBV4-1
ASSRVDFADTQY
>TRBJ1-2|-|TRBV19
ASGDRRNYGYT
>TRBJ2-1|-|TRBV19
ASGRSATNEQF
>TRBJ2-3|-|TRBV19
ASSPQLAQSTDTQY
>TRBJ2-6|-|TRBV7-8
ASSLWGRGGANVLT
>TRBJ2-7|-|TRBV9
ASSVGNSGSHEQY
>TRBJ2-2|-|TRBV19
ASSIPGGVTGELF
>TRBJ2-7|-|TRBV5-1
ASSLGLAGGVSEQY
>TRBJ2-3|once|TRBV10-1
ASSGLAGSFGTQY
>TRBJ2-2|-|TRBV5-5
ASLSELNTGELF
>TRBJ2-7|few|TRBV4-2
ASSQAGTGGDEQY
>TRBJ2-5|-|TRBV7-3
ASSWDSQETQY
>TRBJ2-7|-|TRBV4-2
ASSPYWSPGLAGSHEQY
>TRBJ1-3|-|TRBV5-4
ASSFGAASGNTIY
>TRBJ2-2|-|TRBV19
ASHGGFNTGELF
>TRBJ2-1|-|TRBV27
ASSLLVSSYNEQF